Detailed here is one T cell receptor beta chain. Its antigen specificity is not known. The input lacks base qualities; no much larger clone sits a single base away. Each collaborating institution followed its own protocols to collect whole blood in K2EDTA tubes. For TCRbeta analysis, collaborator samples were shipped as frozen whole blood, as isolated PBMCs, or as DNA extracted from either sample type. The immunoSEQ Assay, a bias-controlled multiplex PCR, was used to amplify TCRbeta CDR3 regions from genomic DNA. The paper's processing steps were these. Nucleated cell counts per sample were estimated from amplification of reference gene primers within the assay. To quantify the absolute abundance of each unique TCRbeta CDR3 rearrangement, sequence reads were collapsed and filtered. Productive Simpson clonality was computed per sample as the square root of Simpson's diversity index over productive rearrangements. The source is immuneACCESS, and TCRdb retained only in-frame sequences with V and J called. Part of the clones is not carried over; for the studies checked, unresolved V genes explain less than half of this, and the remainder is unexplained. Clone size and the V and J calls come from that table; the DNA yielded D and trimming. The sample contains around 150,000 clones, around 80% of them found a single time. Together, the top ten hold roughly 9.2% of the sample.

At the junction V is shortened by 5 bases and J by 2 bases, with 11 bases in between. As encoded in the germline V gene (reference sequence), CDR1 is SEHNR while CDR2 is FQNEAQ. The CDR3 goes from the cysteine to the phenylalanine over 14 residues. Only the CDR3 portion is preserved as DNA: 42 bases, with reading frame beginning at the first base. The record originates from a study of blood T cell repertoires in COVID-19 (dated by TCRdb to about 2020). Study-level background: Collaborator samples came from the United States, Italy and Spain and covered acute and convalescent phases of COVID-19. The material from the prospective study consisted of cDNA or gDNA derived from T cells, B-cell-depleted T cells, or PBMCs. The dataset comprised deeply sampled blood TCRbeta repertoires from subjects exposed to, actively infected with, or recovered from COVID-19. The repertoires were released in a freely available public database intended as a resource for research on the immune response to SARS-CoV-2. Nearly every sample came with metadata listing a de-identified subject ID, COVID-19 status, age in years and sex. Where available, HLA class I and class II types were taken from metadata supplied by the sample provider and were not determined by assay-based typing. Samples came from the ongoing ImmuneRACE study (first 160 participants) plus 1,254 subjects from 6 global collaborators.

General conclusions and limits of the study: The amount of clinical and demographic metadata varied by source and participant and was provided uncurated.

The source material was peripheral blood. The sequence came from an elderly woman with active or convalescent COVID-19. The sequence links TRBV7-9 to TRBJ2-3; the D gene is perhaps TRBD2, from 6 matching bases. The nucleotide sequence reads as follows: TGTGCCAGCAGCCCGCGGGGAATCACAGATACGCAGTATTTT. It encodes CASSPRGITDTQYF.